Listed below are T cell receptor beta chains from one sample, sequenced in a study of post-analysis software for immune sequencing data. MiXCR, run by TCRdb on the PCR reads, gives a single entry per CDR3 protein. The sample holds hundreds of thousands of distinct CDR3 sequences, 55% to 70% seen once. The sequenced sample was blood. The receptor set was obtained from a girl aged 2-10 years with multiple sclerosis. The CDR3 runs from the conserved cysteine through the conserved F or W. A D gene is named only where the DNA matches it firmly. Part of the rows lack a size; the others show once, few, many or a class for expanded clones.

size: once; D: TRBD2; V: TRBV12-3/TRBV12-4; J: TRBJ2-3; DNA: TGTGCCGGCAGTTCACGGACTAGCCTCCACACAGATACGCAGTATTTT; CDR3: CAGSSRTSLHTDTQYF
size: NA; D: NA; V: TRBV4-3; J: TRBJ2-3; DNA: TGCGCCAGCAGCCCCTACTATGTAGTACATACAGATACGCAGTATTTT; CDR3: CASSPYYVVHTDTQYF
size: NA; D: TRBD2; V: TRBV20-1; J: TRBJ2-1; DNA: TGCAGTGCTTTTAGCGGGAGAGACAATGAGCAGTTCTTC; CDR3: CSAFSGRDNEQFF
size: few; D: TRBD1; V: TRBV7-9; J: TRBJ2-3; DNA: TGTGCCAGCAGCTCGGGACAGGGGAGAGATACGCAGTATTTT; CDR3: CASSSGQGRDTQYF
size: NA; D: NA; V: TRBV7-4; J: TRBJ2-7; DNA: TGTGCCAGCAGTCACCGCCGTCCGGGCTCCTACGAGCAGTACTTC; CDR3: CASSHRRPGSYEQYF
size: few; D: NA; V: TRBV11-1; J: TRBJ2-7; DNA: TGTGCCAGCAGCAAAAGAGCCGTAACCTACGAGCAGTACTTC; CDR3: CASSKRAVTYEQYF
size: NA; D: TRBD2; V: TRBV6-5; J: TRBJ2-1; DNA: TGTGCCAGCCGGACTAGCGGGCCTTATTACAATGAGCAGTTCTTC; CDR3: CASRTSGPYYNEQFF
size: few; D: TRBD2; V: TRBV6-2/TRBV6-3; J: TRBJ2-7; DNA: TGTGCCAGCAGACCGCGATCGGGGGGGACCTACGAGCAGTACTTC; CDR3: CASRPRSGGTYEQYF
size: few; D: NA; V: TRBV4-2; J: TRBJ2-5; DNA: TGTGCCAGCAGCCAAGGCGGATTGAGGGAGACCCAGTACTTC; CDR3: CASSQGGLRETQYF
size: NA; D: TRBD1; V: TRBV7-2; J: TRBJ2-5; DNA: TGTGCCAGCAGCTTAAATCCACTAACAGGGGGCGCGGAGACCCAGTACTTC; CDR3: CASSLNPLTGGAETQYF
size: NA; D: NA; V: TRBV15; J: TRBJ1-4; DNA: TGTGCCACCAGCAGAGATCCAAGTACCAATGAAAAACTGTTTTTT; CDR3: CATSRDPSTNEKLFF
size: NA; D: TRBD2; V: TRBV20-1; J: TRBJ2-1; DNA: TGCAGTGCTTTAAGCGGGAGTGACTACAATGAGCAGTTCTTC; CDR3: CSALSGSDYNEQFF
size: NA; D: NA; V: TRBV3-1; J: TRBJ2-3; DNA: TGTGCCAGCAGTGGGGTTACTAGCACAGATACGCAGTATTTT; CDR3: CASSGVTSTDTQYF
size: NA; D: NA; V: TRBV4-2; J: TRBJ2-7; DNA: TGTGCCAGCAGCCAAGATTCGCAGAGCGGTGGGGGTTCCTACGAGCAGTACTTC; CDR3: CASSQDSQSGGGSYEQYF
size: NA; D: NA; V: TRBV28; J: TRBJ1-2; DNA: TGTGCCAGCAGTGCCCCTGGGGGGGTGAGTGGCTACACCTTC; CDR3: CASSAPGGVSGYTF
size: NA; D: NA; V: TRBV7-9; J: TRBJ2-4; DNA: TGTGCCAGCAGCTTAGAGCCGGAAAACATTCAGTACTTC; CDR3: CASSLEPENIQYF